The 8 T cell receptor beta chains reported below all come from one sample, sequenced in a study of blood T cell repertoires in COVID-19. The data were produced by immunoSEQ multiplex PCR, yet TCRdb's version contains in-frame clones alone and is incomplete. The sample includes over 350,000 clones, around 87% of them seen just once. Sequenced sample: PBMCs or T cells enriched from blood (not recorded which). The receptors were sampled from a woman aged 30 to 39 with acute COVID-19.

CDR3 DNA: TGTGCCACGGCCGGGGGTAGGGGAGATACGCAGTATTTT. Its protein product is CATAGGRGDTQYF. The rearrangement joins TRBV3-1 (or the pseudogene TRBV3-2) to TRBJ2-3; a weak D match, TRBD2 (6 bases). CDR1 LGHDT and CDR2 YNNKEL come from the germline V gene (reference sequence). The germline V and J ends were trimmed by 10 bases and 5 bases, with 16 bases remaining between them. The CDR3 covers 13 residues.

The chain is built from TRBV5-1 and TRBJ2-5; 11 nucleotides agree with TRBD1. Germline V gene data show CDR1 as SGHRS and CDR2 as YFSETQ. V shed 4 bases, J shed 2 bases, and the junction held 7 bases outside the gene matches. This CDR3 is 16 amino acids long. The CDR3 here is CASSPGTGGQQETQYF. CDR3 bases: TGCGCCAGCAGCCCTGGGACAGGGGGTCAACAAGAGACCCAGTACTTC.

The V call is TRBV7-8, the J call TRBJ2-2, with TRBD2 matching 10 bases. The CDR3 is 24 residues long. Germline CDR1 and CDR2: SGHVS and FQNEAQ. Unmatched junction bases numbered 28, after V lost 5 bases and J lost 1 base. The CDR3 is CASSPRAKLSGGSGGPLNTGELFF. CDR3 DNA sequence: TGTGCCAGCAGCCCCCGCGCGAAACTTAGCGGGGGGTCTGGGGGGCCCCTGAACACCGGGGAGCTGTTTTTT.

CDR3 nucleotides: TGTGCCAGCAGCGTCGGACTATTTACAGATACGCAGTATTTT. Amino acid sequence: CASSVGLFTDTQYF. V usage is TRBV7-2 and J usage is TRBJ2-3; weak D call: TRBD2 (6 bases). The germline CDR1 and CDR2 sequences are SGHTA and FQGNSA. The V gene lost 5 bases and the J gene lost 3 bases, with 12 bases spanning the gap. The CDR3 runs to 14 residues.

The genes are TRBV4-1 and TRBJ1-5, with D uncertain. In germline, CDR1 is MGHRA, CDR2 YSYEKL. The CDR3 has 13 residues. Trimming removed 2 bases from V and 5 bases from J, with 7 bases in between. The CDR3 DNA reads TGCGCCAGCAGCCAATGGCTCCATCAGCCCCAGCATTTT. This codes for CASSQWLHQPQHF.

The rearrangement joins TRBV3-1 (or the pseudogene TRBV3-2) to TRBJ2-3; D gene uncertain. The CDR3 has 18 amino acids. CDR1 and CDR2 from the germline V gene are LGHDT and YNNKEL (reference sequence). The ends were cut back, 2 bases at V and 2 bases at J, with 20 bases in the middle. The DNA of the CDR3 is TGTGCCAGCAGCCAATTGGGCCTGATCCAAGAACACACAGATACGCAGTATTTT. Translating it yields CASSQLGLIQEHTDTQYF.

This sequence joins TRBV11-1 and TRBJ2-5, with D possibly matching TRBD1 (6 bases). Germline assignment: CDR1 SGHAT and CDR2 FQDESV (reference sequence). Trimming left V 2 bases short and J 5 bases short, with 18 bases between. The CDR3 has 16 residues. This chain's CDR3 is CASSLSRNRVRETQYF. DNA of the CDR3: TGTGCCAGCAGCTTATCACGAAACAGGGTTCGGGAGACCCAGTACTTC.

The CDR3 region has the DNA TGTGCCAGCAGTTCCGTCGGACTAGCGGGGGGCACAGATACGCAGTATTTT. Its translation is CASSSVGLAGGTDTQYF. The rearrangement uses TRBV6-2 or TRBV6-3 and TRBJ2-3, with 13 bases matching TRBD2. The CDR3 consists of 17 residues. Trimming at V came to 4 bases and at J to 1 base, leaving 5 bases not matched to a gene. The V gene's germline CDR1 is MNHEY and CDR2 SVGEGT.